This T cell receptor (beta chain) emerged from a study of control samples from healthy donors and cancer patients. Germline V lookup: CDR1 KGHSY, CDR2 FQNENV. V was cut by 0 bases and J by 1 base, with 15 bases left in between. The CDR3 totals 17 residues. Clones were read by immunoSEQ multiplex PCR, and TCRdb kept only the in-frame ones, dropping some. The table shows 70,000 to 80,000 clones, with roughly 80% occurring only once. The chain recombines TRBV16 with TRBJ1-1, with D uncertain. Sequenced: blood. The sequence was collected from a man between 45 and 60 years old in good health. CDR3 sequence reads: CASSQSWSRAGNTEAFF. In DNA, the CDR3 is TGTGCCAGCAGCCAATCGTGGTCGAGGGCGGGGAACACTGAAGCTTTCTTT.